This TCR beta chain emerged from a study of T cell repertoires in cytomegalovirus infection. Turning to the study itself: Indicated by public TCR beta signatures were CMV infection and matching HLA type.

TCRdb itself ran the reads through MiXCR, one entry per CDR3 protein. The table includes 150,000 to 200,000 distinct CDR3 sequences, 28% detected once. This CDR3 spans 16 amino acids. V trimming: 6 bases; J trimming: 2 bases; junction bases outside the gene matches: 9. Germline V gene sequence: CDR1 ENHRY, CDR2 SYGVKD. Details on this clonotype: Its antigen is unidentified.

Whole-study findings and limits: The cumulative frequency of public TCR beta families identified carriers of CMV plus the relevant HLA. Predominance within the ex vivo response was attributable to HLA-C-restricted CMV-specific TCR beta clonotypes.

The sample was PBMCs. The receptor was derived from a human donor in good health (CMV status not recorded). Some clones in this sample may be carry-over from other donors' samples. The chain uses TRBV10-3 and TRBJ1-4; 7 nucleotides line up with TRBD1. CDR3 region: CAIREDRDGTNEKLFF. CDR3 sequence (DNA): TGTGCCATCAGGGAAGACAGGGACGGGACTAATGAAAAACTGTTTTTT.